The 18 T cell receptor beta chains below were found in one sample sequenced in a study of Tregs in tolerant kidney transplant recipients (dated by TCRdb to about 2019). Preparation of the library involved the immunoSEQ multiplex PCR assay. TCRdb holds this immuneACCESS table with in-frame rearrangements only. Some clones are missing; in checked studies, unresolved V genes explain under half, and the rest has no known cause. In all, the sample holds about 240,000 clones, and roughly 80% of those were seen once. Around 0.64% of the sample rests with the top ten. Sequencing was performed on CD4+ T cells from blood. The receptors come from a human donor in good health.

Concerning this clone: An end of the junction does not agree with germline; a read error may underlie this. The chain employs TRBV5-4 and TRBJ2-5, with 11 bases matching TRBD2. The CDR3 loop spans 16 amino acids. The V gene's germline CDR1 is SGHNT and CDR2 YYREEE (reference sequence). CDR3 residues: CASSRETSGNVYPRDF. CDR3 sequence (DNA): TGTGCCAGCAGCCGAGAGACTAGCGGGAACGTCTATCCCCGGGACTTC.

This sequence joins TRBV19 and TRBJ2-2; TRBD2 matches at 9 bases. V shed 7 bases and J 6 bases; nucleotides not matched to a gene: 9. The CDR3 has 15 amino acids. Per the germline V gene, CDR1 is LNHDA and CDR2 is SQIVND (reference sequence). The CDR3 DNA reads TGTGCCAGTAAGGCGGGAGGGCCTCGGGCCGGGGAGCTGTTTTTT. Translation: CASKAGGPRAGELFF.

The rearrangement uses TRBV5-6 and TRBJ1-1; 8 positions agree with TRBD1. The junction had 7 bases not matched to a gene; V was cut back by 2 bases and J by 7 bases. Per germline, CDR1 SGHDT and CDR2 YYEEEE. The length of the CDR3 is 14 residues. The CDR3 region is CASSFRDRTSEAFF. The CDR3 region has the DNA TGTGCCAGCAGCTTCCGGGACAGGACCAGTGAAGCTTTCTTT. The variable domain in full, completed from reference TRBV5-6 and TRBJ1-1, reads DAGVTQSPTHLIKTRGQQVTLRCSPKSGHDTVSWYQQALGQGPQFIFQYYEEEERQRGNFPDRFSGHQFPNYSSELNVNALLLGDSALYLCASSFRDRTSEAFFGQGTRLTVV.

This chain links TRBV5-4 with TRBJ2-7, with 11 bases that match TRBD1. This CDR3 spans 14 amino acids. CDR1 and CDR2 (germline): SGHNT, YYREEE (reference sequence). Unmatched junction bases numbered 4, after V lost 4 bases and J lost 4 bases. The CDR3 sequence: CASSMDRGLYEQYF. CDR3 nucleotides: TGTGCCAGCAGCATGGACAGGGGGCTTTACGAGCAGTACTTC.

The V call is TRBV6-1, the J call TRBJ1-2, with unresolved D. The CDR3 sequence is 13 residues long. The V gene lost 1 base and the J gene lost 4 bases, with 7 bases spanning the gap. The germline CDR1 and CDR2 sequences are MNHNS and SASEGT. As DNA, the CDR3 is TGTGCCAGCAGTGAAGAAGGGTTCTATGGCTACACCTTC. Amino acids: CASSEEGFYGYTF.

The chain carries TRBV5-1 and TRBJ2-3; no firm D call. CDR3 size: 14 residues. Germline loops: CDR1 SGHRS, CDR2 YFSETQ. Between the trimmed V and J ends, which lost 0 bases and 1 base, there was a span of 6 bases. CDR3 residues: CASSLVTRTDTQYF. The CDR3 region has the DNA TGCGCCAGCAGCTTGGTAACCCGCACAGATACGCAGTATTTT.

The CDR3 protein is CASSMGATNQPQHF. DNA of the CDR3: TGTGCCAGCAGTATGGGAGCTACCAATCAGCCCCAGCATTTT. V and J are TRBV5-6 and TRBJ1-5; D is unresolved. CDR1 is SGHDT and CDR2 is YYEEEE in the germline V gene. The CDR3 totals 14 residues. The germline V and J ends were trimmed by 5 bases and 3 bases, with 12 bases remaining between them.

The chain recombines TRBV10-1 with TRBJ1-4; D remains unclear. This CDR3 is 13 amino acids long. Trimming shortened V by 6 bases and J by 3 bases, and 8 bases separated the two germline ends. In germline, CDR1 is WNHNN, CDR2 SYGVQD (reference sequence). CDR3 loop: CASRNGPNEKLFF. CDR3 DNA: TGCGCCAGCAGAAACGGACCTAATGAAAAACTGTTTTTT.

The chain combines TRBV4-2 with TRBJ2-3; 7 bases line up with TRBD2. The CDR3 runs 16 residues. CDR1 and CDR2 from the germline V gene are LGHNA and YNFKEQ. The J segment lost 2 bases and the V segment lost 1 base, leaving 6 bases of the junction unmatched. CDR3 sequence: CASSQGSSGDTDTQYF. The CDR3, as DNA: TGTGCCAGCAGCCAAGGGTCTAGCGGCGACACAGATACGCAGTATTTT.

The rearrangement joins TRBV19 to TRBJ2-6; no clear D gene. The V and J ends lost 5 bases and 2 bases respectively, with 10 bases between them. Germline V gene data show CDR1 as LNHDA and CDR2 as SQIVND (reference sequence). CDR3 size: 15 residues. CDR3 sequence reads: CASSALVTGANVLTF. The DNA of the CDR3 is TGTGCCAGTAGTGCCCTAGTCACTGGGGCCAACGTCCTGACTTTC.

The V call is TRBV4-1, the J call TRBJ2-7, with D perhaps TRBD1 (6 bases). V was pared by 2 bases and J by 9 bases, with 20 bases between. CDR1 and CDR2 from the germline V gene are MGHRA and YSYEKL. This CDR3 spans 15 amino acids. The CDR3 DNA sequence: TGCGCCAGCAGCCAACTCACAGGGTCAAGTGTGGGGCAGTACTTC. Translated, it gives CASSQLTGSSVGQYF.

J is TRBJ2-1 and V is TRBV18; D unclear. V lost 0 bases to trimming and J lost 8 bases, with 8 bases between them. The CDR3 is made up of 13 amino acids. The germline gives CDR1 KGHSH, CDR2 LQKENI. The CDR3 DNA reads as TGTGCCAGCTCACCACCGGTACGCGATGAGCAGTTCTTC. This codes for CASSPPVRDEQFF.

This clone was recorded once. This chain links TRBV6-1 with TRBJ2-3, with 7 nucleotides matching TRBD2. V trimming: 3 bases; J trimming: 3 bases; junction bases outside the gene matches: 6. The germline CDR1 and CDR2 sequences are MNHNS and SASEGT. This CDR3 region has 15 residues. CDR3 in DNA: TGTGCCAGCAGTGACCAGCGGGGTAGTACAGATACGCAGTATTTT. Translating gives CASSDQRGSTDTQYF.

Details on this clone: At one end, the junction sequence differs from germline, possibly due to a read error. The chain couples TRBV6-4 to TRBJ2-1, with D maybe TRBD2 (6 bases). Germline V gene data show CDR1 as MRHNA and CDR2 as SNTAGT. There are 15 residues in the CDR3. The CDR3 region has the DNA TGTGCCAGCAGTTACTCGGGAGACTCTAACAATGAGCAGTTCTTC. This gives the protein CASSYSGDSNNEQFF.

On this clone itself: Relative to the germline gene, one junction end is altered; a read error may explain this. Within the sample, other DNA sequences also encode this same CDR3. CDR3 sequence (DNA): TGCGCCAGCAGCCCCGACAGGGTCCCCTACGAGCAGTACTTC. Its protein product is CASSPDRVPYEQYF. The chain couples TRBV7-3 to TRBJ2-7, with 7 bases that match TRBD1. The CDR3 totals 14 residues. CDR1 SGHTA and CDR2 FQGTGA come from the germline V gene.

This clone was counted a few times. The chain combines TRBV11-1 with TRBJ2-7; possibly TRBD1 for D (6 bases). Trimming shortened V by 3 bases and J by 3 bases, and 18 bases separated the two germline ends. The CDR3 has 16 amino acids. Per the germline V gene, CDR1 is SGHAT and CDR2 is FQDESV (reference sequence). The CDR3 region is CASSFSSVGASYEQYF. CDR3 DNA sequence: TGTGCCAGCAGCTTCTCGTCGGTGGGGGCTAGCTACGAGCAGTACTTC. The whole variable domain, filled in from reference TRBV11-1 and TRBJ2-7, reads EAEVAQSPRYKITEKSQAVAFWCDPISGHATLYWYRQILGQGPELLVQFQDESVVDDSQLPKDRFSAERLKGVDSTLKIQPAELGDSAMYLCASSFSSVGASYEQYFGPGTRLTVT.

The chain combines TRBV5-1 with TRBJ2-1; 13 nucleotides line up with TRBD2. In germline, CDR1 is SGHRS, CDR2 YFSETQ. V dropped 4 bases and J dropped 1; count of bases not matched to a gene: 5. There are 17 residues in the CDR3. The CDR3 spells CASSRGLAGESYNEQFF. CDR3 in DNA: TGCGCCAGCAGCAGAGGACTAGCGGGGGAATCCTACAATGAGCAGTTCTTC. The full variable domain, in which reference TRBV5-1 and TRBJ2-1 provide the parts outside the CDR3, is KAGVTQTPRYLIKTRGQQVTLSCSPISGHRSVSWYQQTPGQGLQFLFEYFSETQRNKGNFPGRFSGRQFSNSRSEMNVSTLELGDSALYLCASSRGLAGESYNEQFFGPGTRLTVL.

V usage is TRBV11-2 and J usage is TRBJ2-1; the D gene is possibly TRBD1 (6 bases). V shed 4 bases and J shed 7 bases, with 14 bases lying between them. The CDR3 covers 14 residues. Germline V gives CDR1 SGHAT, CDR2 FQNNGV. The CDR3 DNA reads TGTGCCAGCAGCTCCGTCCAGGGGACAAATGAGCAGTTCTTC. The encoded protein is CASSSVQGTNEQFF.